A selection of T cell receptor beta chains follows, all from one sample in a study of blood T cell repertoires in COVID-19. Libraries were prepared by immunoSEQ multiplex PCR; TCRdb keeps only in-frame clonotypes and omits some of them. The table records roughly 250,000 clones, about 90% of them present only once. The sample comprised peripheral blood. Receptors originate from a person under 30 with COVID-19, enrolled during active disease. The CDR3 runs from the conserved cysteine through the conserved F or W. A D gene is named only where the DNA matches it firmly.

V gene: TRBV29-1
J gene: TRBJ2-2
CDR3 length: 15
D gene: TRBD2
CDR3 DNA: TGCAGCGCGGGACTAGCGGGAGATTATACCGGGGAGCTGTTTTTT
CDR3 protein: CSAGLAGDYTGELFF

V gene: TRBV5-4
J gene: TRBJ1-1
CDR3 length: 13
D gene: -
CDR3 DNA: TGTGCCAGCAGCTTGGAAAGTGGTAGTGAAGCTTTCTTT
CDR3 protein: CASSLESGSEAFF

V gene: TRBV28
J gene: TRBJ1-6
CDR3 length: 14
D gene: TRBD1
CDR3 DNA: TGTGCCAGCAGTTCGACAGGGAATAATTCACCCCTCCACTTT
CDR3 protein: CASSSTGNNSPLHF

V gene: TRBV28
J gene: TRBJ1-1
CDR3 length: 14
D gene: TRBD1
CDR3 DNA: TGTGCCAGCACACGGACAGGGGGTTGGACTGAAGCTTTCTTT
CDR3 protein: CASTRTGGWTEAFF

V gene: TRBV14
J gene: TRBJ2-7
CDR3 length: 13
D gene: -
CDR3 DNA: TGTGCCAGCAGCCAAGTGGGCGCAAGCGAGCAGTACTTC
CDR3 protein: CASSQVGASEQYF

V gene: TRBV9
J gene: TRBJ2-7
CDR3 length: 15
D gene: -
CDR3 DNA: TGTGCCAGCAGCGTAGTTCCTGCGGGACGGGACGAGCAGTACTTC
CDR3 protein: CASSVVPAGRDEQYF

V gene: TRBV10-2
J gene: TRBJ2-7
CDR3 length: 12
D gene: TRBD1
CDR3 DNA: TGCGCCAGCAGAGGCAGGGGGTGGGAGCAGTACTTC
CDR3 protein: CASRGRGWEQYF

V gene: TRBV6-6
J gene: TRBJ1-4
CDR3 length: 16
D gene: TRBD1
CDR3 DNA: TGTGCCAGCAGTTACCCTAACAGGGGGCAAAGGGAAAAACTGTTTTTT
CDR3 protein: CASSYPNRGQREKLFF

V gene: TRBV12-3/TRBV12-4
J gene: TRBJ2-7
CDR3 length: 11
D gene: -
CDR3 DNA: TGTGCCAGCGGCGAAGGGGACGAGCAGTACTTC
CDR3 protein: CASGEGDEQYF

V gene: TRBV27
J gene: TRBJ2-1
CDR3 length: 15
D gene: -
CDR3 DNA: TGTGCCAGCAGTTTACAGGGGAGTTCCTACAATGAGCAGTTCTTC
CDR3 protein: CASSLQGSSYNEQFF

V gene: TRBV9
J gene: TRBJ2-1
CDR3 length: 16
D gene: TRBD1
CDR3 DNA: TGTGCCAGCAGCGTAGCTAGTAGGACAGGCGGAAATGAGCAGTTCTTC
CDR3 protein: CASSVASRTGGNEQFF

V gene: TRBV19
J gene: TRBJ2-1
CDR3 length: 13
D gene: -
CDR3 DNA: TGTGCCAGTAGTATAGTAACTTCGAATGAGCAGTTCTTC
CDR3 protein: CASSIVTSNEQFF

V gene: TRBV3-1/TRBV3-2
J gene: TRBJ1-3
CDR3 length: 14
D gene: -
CDR3 DNA: TGTGCCAGCAGCCAAGATTCGAGCGGAAACACCATATATTTT
CDR3 protein: CASSQDSSGNTIYF